Presented here are 20 T cell receptor beta chains from one specimen sequenced in a study of blood T cells in healthy people across ages. Using a J-beta primer mix together with a sample-barcoded 5' primer, a second PCR was run for 7 to 11 cycles. TCRdb reprocessed the 5' RACE reads with MiXCR, giving one entry per CDR3 protein. The sample yields more than 800,000 distinct CDR3 sequences, 40% to 55% seen once. Material for sequencing was blood. The receptors come from a woman aged 60-75 years in good health.

J is TRBJ1-4 and V is TRBV20-1; no clear D gene. V was trimmed by 1 base and J by 8 bases, leaving 8 bases between them. Looked up from germline, CDR1 is DFQATT and CDR2 is SNEGSKA (reference sequence). This CDR3 region has 12 residues. In nucleotides, the CDR3 is TGCAGTGCTAGAGGGAGGGAGGAAAAACTGTTTTTT. This sequence encodes CSARGREEKLFF.

This clonotype was seen just once. The J gene is TRBJ2-3, the V gene TRBV5-6; the D gene is possibly TRBD1 (6 bases). The germline gives CDR1 SGHDT, CDR2 YYEEEE. With 7 bases removed from V and 1 base from J, the gap between germline ends came to 13 bases. The CDR3 runs 14 residues. CDR3 sequence (DNA): TGTGCCAGCCGACCAGGGGCCGGCACAGATACGCAGTATTTT. This codes for CASRPGAGTDTQYF.

This clonotype was picked up many times. The chain is built from TRBV9 and TRBJ1-6; the match to TRBD1 covers 9 bases. CDR3 length equals 16 residues. Germline CDR1 reads SGDLS; CDR2 reads YYNGEE. The V segment lost 3 bases and the J segment 7 bases; nucleotides outside the gene matches: 8. The CDR3: CASSAAPGQGNSPLHF. CDR3 DNA sequence: TGTGCCAGCAGCGCCGCCCCGGGACAGGGAAATTCACCCCTCCACTTT.

This rearrangement joins TRBV27 to TRBJ2-7; D perhaps matches TRBD1 (5 bases). The CDR3 loop spans 14 amino acids. Germline V CDR1 and CDR2: MNHEY, SMNVEV (reference sequence). V was cut by 5 bases and J by 0 bases, with 11 bases left in between. The CDR3 DNA sequence: TGTGCCAGCAGTCGGTGGGGCAGCTCCTACGAGCAGTACTTC. Translated, it gives CASSRWGSSYEQYF.

This clonotype was detected a few times. The chain couples TRBV20-1 to TRBJ2-1, with 11 bases fitting TRBD2. The junction had 8 bases not matched to a gene; V was cut back by 5 bases and J by 2 bases. Germline lookup yields CDR1 DFQATT and CDR2 SNEGSKA (reference sequence). The CDR3 covers 16 residues. The DNA of the CDR3 is TGCAGTGCTCCGACTAGCGGGGAGGGGACCTACAATGAGCAGTTCTTC. Translation gives CSAPTSGEGTYNEQFF.

V and J are TRBV24-1 and TRBJ2-1; 8 nucleotides match TRBD1. This CDR3 is built from 15 residues. Looked up from germline, CDR1 is KGHDR and CDR2 is SFDVKD. Unmatched junction bases numbered 5, after V lost 1 base and J lost 7 bases. DNA of the CDR3: TGTGCCACCAGTGATTTCGGACAGGGACGGAATGAGCAGTTCTTC. Translated: CATSDFGQGRNEQFF.

This clonotype was counted only a few times. The V and J genes are TRBV20-1 and TRBJ1-2; maybe TRBD1 (6 bases). CDR1 is DFQATT and CDR2 is SNEGSKA in the germline V gene (reference sequence). V was shortened by 4 bases and J by 8 bases, with 14 bases between the two germline ends. The CDR3 has 12 residues. CDR3 in DNA: TGCAGTGCTACCTGGGACACACCAGGCTACACCTTC. Translating gives CSATWDTPGYTF.

V gene TRBV25-1 combines with J gene TRBJ2-1; no firm D call. With 5 bases removed from V and 10 bases from J, the gap between germline ends came to 9 bases. CDR3 size: 11 residues. CDR1 and CDR2 (germline): MGHDK, SYGVNS. The CDR3 here is CASSFLWEQFF. For the CDR3, the DNA is TGTGCCAGCAGTTTCCTTTGGGAGCAGTTCTTC. The complete variable domain, with remaining parts taken from reference TRBV25-1 and TRBJ2-1, reads EADIYQTPRYLVIGTGKKITLECSQTMGHDKMYWYQQDPGMELHLIHYSYGVNSTEKGDLSSESTVSRIRTEHFPLTLESARPSHTSQYLCASSFLWEQFFGPGTRLTVL.

The chain couples TRBV18 to TRBJ1-1; D remains ambiguous. CDR1 is KGHSH, CDR2 LQKENI, per germline. Trimming stripped 1 base from V and 2 bases from J, with 8 bases between. The CDR3 runs to 14 residues. CDR3 in amino acids: CASSPLAANTEAFF. DNA for the CDR3: TGTGCCAGCTCACCACTAGCCGCCAACACTGAAGCTTTCTTT.

Notes on this clonotype: A much larger clone sits a single nucleotide away, making a read error possible. CDR3 region: CASSRIPSGTLYNEQFF. In DNA, the CDR3 is TGTGCCAGCAGTCGAATTCCTAGCGGGACCCTCTACAATGAGCAGTTCTTC. This chain uses TRBV5-4 with TRBJ2-1; 9 bases are a match to TRBD2. CDR3 size: 17 residues. Germline loops: CDR1 SGHNT, CDR2 YYREEE (reference sequence). V lost 5 bases, J lost 3 bases, and 12 bases stayed unmatched.

V gene TRBV5-4 combines with J gene TRBJ2-3, with 10 positions matching TRBD2. Germline loops: CDR1 SGHNT, CDR2 YYREEE (reference sequence). J lost 3 bases, V lost 3 bases, and 7 bases had no gene match. This CDR3 comprises 16 residues. The CDR3 coding sequence is TGTGCCAGCAGCTCCCCTAGCGGGAGTCTGACAGATACGCAGTATTTT. Protein: CASSSPSGSLTDTQYF.

V usage is TRBV11-2 and J usage is TRBJ1-1, with D uncertain. V lost 0 bases and J 7 bases, leaving 9 bases between the germline ends. This CDR3 region has 13 residues. Per germline, CDR1 SGHAT and CDR2 FQNNGV. The CDR3 is CASSLDWASEAFF. CDR3 nucleotide sequence: TGTGCCAGCAGCTTAGATTGGGCCAGTGAAGCTTTCTTT.

V usage is TRBV29-1 and J usage is TRBJ1-5; D not resolved. Trimming removed 7 bases at V and 2 bases at J, with 27 bases between. Germline lookup yields CDR1 SQVTM and CDR2 ANQGSEA. The CDR3 is 18 residues long. CDR3 nucleotides: TGCAGCGCCGAAGGACGGGAAGAGTCAGCCCATCGCAATCAGCCCCAGCATTTT. Protein product: CSAEGREESAHRNQPQHF.

This clonotype appeared a few times. A read error may be the cause here, since a much bigger clone is one base away. V usage is TRBV5-1 and J usage is TRBJ2-3; TRBD2 agrees at 11 bases. Unmatched junction bases numbered 4, after V lost 0 bases and J lost 4 bases. The CDR3 extends over 16 amino acids. CDR1 is SGHRS and CDR2 is YFSETQ in the germline V gene. CDR3 coding DNA: TGCGCCAGCAGCTTGGGACTAGCGGGAAACTCAGATACGCAGTATTTT. Protein sequence: CASSLGLAGNSDTQYF. The whole variable domain, remainder taken from reference TRBV5-1 and TRBJ2-3, is KAGVTQTPRYLIKTRGQQVTLSCSPISGHRSVSWYQQTPGQGLQFLFEYFSETQRNKGNFPGRFSGRQFSNSRSEMNVSTLELGDSALYLCASSLGLAGNSDTQYFGPGTRLTVL.

This clonotype was seen repeatedly, ten times or more. This rearrangement joins TRBV9 to TRBJ2-5, with D uncertain. Germline V gene sequence: CDR1 SGDLS, CDR2 YYNGEE. V gave up 3 bases and J gave up 4 bases, with 10 bases separating them. This CDR3 is 13 amino acids long. The DNA of the CDR3 is TGTGCCAGCAGCGCTAAACCTCCAGAGACCCAGTACTTC. It specifies CASSAKPPETQYF.

J is TRBJ1-1 and V is TRBV30; tentatively, D is TRBD1 (6 bases). CDR1 and CDR2 from the germline V gene are GTSNPN and SVGIG (reference sequence). V dropped 2 bases and J dropped 1 base, with 8 bases sitting between them. The CDR3 is made up of 13 amino acids. CDR3 DNA sequence: TGTGCCTGGAGTCCGGACAGGAACACTGAAGCTTTCTTT. This codes for CAWSPDRNTEAFF.

Many counts were recorded for this clonotype. The rearrangement links TRBV7-3 to TRBJ2-7; 9 nucleotides align to TRBD1. Germline V gene lookup returns CDR1 SGHTA and CDR2 FQGTGA. The CDR3 is 14 amino acids. V lost 6 bases and J lost 2; bases outside the gene matches: 5. In nucleotides, the CDR3 is TGTGCCAGCAGTCCGACAGGGGGAACCTACGAGCAGTACTTC. It is translated as CASSPTGGTYEQYF.

At least ten counts were recorded for this clonotype. CDR3 coding DNA: TGTGCCATCAGGAGGATAGCGGAGATAGACAATGAGCAGTTCTTC. Translation: CAIRRIAEIDNEQFF. J is TRBJ2-1 and V is TRBV10-3; tentatively, D is TRBD2 (6 bases). Deletions cut 6 bases from V and 5 bases from J, with 17 bases between. This CDR3 comprises 15 residues. Germline lookup yields CDR1 ENHRY and CDR2 SYGVKD.

This clonotype came up many times. The gene calls are TRBV6-5 and TRBJ2-3; TRBD2 might be the D (5 bases). The CDR3 totals 14 residues. The V end lost 0 bases, the J end lost 1 base, and 5 bases lay between the germline ends. Germline V lookup: CDR1 MNHEY, CDR2 SVGAGI. CDR3 amino acids: CASSYSEGTDTQYF. CDR3 nucleotide sequence: TGTGCCAGCAGTTACTCGGAGGGCACAGATACGCAGTATTTT.

Only a few counts were recorded for this clonotype. This chain joins TRBV10-3 and TRBJ2-7; 10 bases map to TRBD2. This CDR3 comprises 15 residues. The V gene end was trimmed by 4 bases and the J gene end by 2 bases; junction bases not matched to a gene: 5. Germline CDR1 reads ENHRY; CDR2 reads SYGVKD. Here the CDR3 DNA reads TGTGCCATCAGTGGTGGACTAGCGGCCACCTACGAGCAGTACTTC. It specifies CAISGGLAATYEQYF.